The 18 T cell receptor beta chains listed next were all sequenced from one sample in a study of blood T cell repertoires in COVID-19. Clones were read by immunoSEQ multiplex PCR, and TCRdb kept only the in-frame ones, dropping some. In the table there are 85,000 to 100,000 clones, roughly 70% of which are singletons. The sample consisted of peripheral blood. These receptors were taken from a woman in her sixties or seventies in a cohort sampled during active or convalescent COVID-19.

The chain recombines TRBV6-4 with TRBJ1-1; D possibly corresponds to TRBD1 (6 bases). The CDR3 loop spans 15 amino acids. Trimming pared 0 bases from V and 2 bases from J, leaving 10 bases between. Germline V gene data show CDR1 as MRHNA and CDR2 as SNTAGT. This CDR3 reads CASSDSSRGNTEAFF. The DNA for the CDR3 is TGTGCCAGCAGTGACTCGAGCAGGGGAAACACTGAAGCTTTCTTT.

CDR3 region: CASSVAYGQGSGNEQFF. CDR3 nucleotides: TGTGCCAGCAGCGTAGCGTACGGTCAGGGTAGTGGCAATGAGCAGTTCTTC. V usage is TRBV9 and J usage is TRBJ2-1; tentative D call: TRBD1 (5 bases). The germline V gene has CDR1 SGDLS and CDR2 YYNGEE. The CDR3 length is 17 residues. V shed 0 bases and J shed 6 bases, with 19 bases lying between them.

V and J are TRBV5-8 and TRBJ2-7; weak D call: TRBD2 (5 bases). The CDR3 length is 11 residues. The germline CDR1 and CDR2 sequences are SGHTS and YDEGEE. Deletions cut 2 bases from V and 6 bases from J, with 6 bases between. CDR3 loop: CASSFGVEQYF. CDR3 bases: TGTGCCAGCAGCTTCGGGGTCGAGCAGTACTTC.

In DNA, the CDR3 is TGCAGTGGGGCCGATGAAGAGACCCAGTACTTC. The encoded protein is CSGADEETQYF. The chain employs TRBV20-1 and TRBJ2-5; D remains ambiguous. Trimming removed 7 bases from V and 3 bases from J, with 9 bases in between. This CDR3 is 11 amino acids long. In germline, CDR1 is DFQATT, CDR2 SNEGSKA (reference sequence).

The chain is built from TRBV7-8 and TRBJ2-1; TRBD2 agrees at 8 bases. V lost 0 bases, J lost 8 bases, and 15 bases stayed unmatched. Looked up from germline, CDR1 is SGHVS and CDR2 is FQNEAQ. The CDR3 length is 18 residues. This CDR3 is CASSLAIRERGIRYEQFF. In DNA form, the CDR3 reads TGTGCCAGCAGCTTAGCGATACGGGAGCGGGGGATACGCTATGAGCAGTTCTTC.

The chain joins TRBV27 to TRBJ2-5; 9 bases are shared with TRBD1. This CDR3 is built from 15 residues. Germline V gene data show CDR1 as MNHEY and CDR2 as SMNVEV (reference sequence). The V segment lost 7 bases and the J segment 2 bases; nucleotides outside the gene matches: 8. The CDR3 DNA sequence: TGTGCCAGCACCCCCGGGACAGGGATACAAGAGACCCAGTACTTC. Its translation: CASTPGTGIQETQYF.

The rearrangement links TRBV7-7 to TRBJ2-5; 9 bases are a match to TRBD1. From germline, CDR1 is SSHAT and CDR2 FNYEAQ (reference sequence). The CDR3 is 14 amino acids. Unmatched junction bases numbered 1, after V lost 3 bases and J lost 2 bases. CDR3: CASSFGQGQETQYF. As DNA, the CDR3 is TGTGCCAGCAGCTTCGGACAGGGGCAAGAGACCCAGTACTTC.

The chain employs TRBV5-1 and TRBJ1-1; D may be TRBD1 (5 bases). The V end lost 3 bases, the J end lost 2 bases, and 14 bases lay between the germline ends. The CDR3 spans 15 residues. Per germline, CDR1 SGHRS and CDR2 YFSETQ. The DNA of the CDR3 is TGCGCCAGCAGCTGGGCAGGGATGAAAAACACTGAAGCTTTCTTT. This codes for CASSWAGMKNTEAFF. Complete variable domain (other parts from reference TRBV5-1 and TRBJ1-1): KAGVTQTPRYLIKTRGQQVTLSCSPISGHRSVSWYQQTPGQGLQFLFEYFSETQRNKGNFPGRFSGRQFSNSRSEMNVSTLELGDSALYLCASSWAGMKNTEAFFGQGTRLTVV.

This clone appeared a few times. CDR3 nucleotides: TGCGCCAGCAGCTTGGCCGATAGGAGCTATGGCTACACCTTC. Translated, it gives CASSLADRSYGYTF. The chain uses TRBV5-1 and TRBJ1-2; D is uncertain. CDR3 length: 14 residues. Trimming took 0 bases from V and 4 from J, leaving 10 bases between them. The V gene's germline CDR1 is SGHRS and CDR2 YFSETQ. The variable domain in full, with the rest retrieved from reference TRBV5-1 and TRBJ1-2, is KAGVTQTPRYLIKTRGQQVTLSCSPISGHRSVSWYQQTPGQGLQFLFEYFSETQRNKGNFPGRFSGRQFSNSRSEMNVSTLELGDSALYLCASSLADRSYGYTFGSGTRLTVV.

This rearrangement joins TRBV5-1 to TRBJ2-2; D remains ambiguous. There are 16 residues in the CDR3. V was shortened by 2 bases and J by 0 bases, with 11 bases between the two germline ends. Germline V CDR1 and CDR2: SGHRS, YFSETQ. For the CDR3, the DNA is TGCGCCAGCAGCTTAGTAGTGAGCTCGAACACCGGGGAGCTGTTTTTT. Translated, it gives CASSLVVSSNTGELFF.

The V call is TRBV18, the J call TRBJ2-5, with a weak D call TRBD1 (6 bases). The length of the CDR3 is 13 residues. V was pared by 2 bases and J by 7 bases, with 11 bases between. CDR1 and CDR2 from the germline V gene are KGHSH and LQKENI. CDR3 protein: CASSPDRKVTQYF. The CDR3 bases are TGTGCCAGCTCACCAGACAGGAAAGTGACCCAGTACTTC.

This chain uses TRBV7-3 with TRBJ2-5; D is uncertain. V lost 1 base and J 5 bases, leaving 8 bases between the germline ends. Germline CDR1 reads SGHTA; CDR2 reads FQGTGA. This CDR3 is 13 amino acids long. CDR3 residues: CASSLILGETQYF. The CDR3 region has the DNA TGTGCCAGCAGCTTAATCCTCGGGGAGACCCAGTACTTC. Filled out from reference TRBV7-3 and TRBJ2-5, the complete variable domain reads GAGVSQTPSNKVTEKGKYVELRCDPISGHTALYWYRQSLGQGPEFLIYFQGTGAADDSGLPNDRFFAVRPEGSVSTLKIQRTERGDSAVYLCASSLILGETQYFGPGTRLLVL.

The J gene is TRBJ2-3, the V gene TRBV12-3 or TRBV12-4, with D perhaps TRBD2 (5 bases). This CDR3 is 13 amino acids long. With 5 bases removed from V and 1 base from J, the gap between germline ends came to 7 bases. The CDR3 DNA reads TGTGCCAGCAGTCGACTACGCACAGATACGCAGTATTTT. Translation gives CASSRLRTDTQYF.

This chain connects TRBV12-5 to TRBJ1-5, with D possibly matching TRBD1 (6 bases). The CDR3 totals 17 residues. Trimming shortened V by 5 bases and J by 2 bases, and 19 bases separated the two germline ends. CDR1 LGHNT and CDR2 FRNRAP come from the germline V gene. The CDR3 coding sequence is TGTGCTAGTGGTCCCCAACAGGGTCAGGGAGGCAATCAGCCCCAGCATTTT. This codes for CASGPQQGQGGNQPQHF. Looking up the rest from reference TRBV12-5 and TRBJ1-5 gives the full variable domain: DARVTQTPRHKVTEMGQEVTMRCQPILGHNTVFWYRQTMMQGLELLAYFRNRAPLDDSGMPKDRFSAEMPDATLATLKIQPSEPRDSAVYFCASGPQQGQGGNQPQHFGDGTRLSIL.

This rearrangement joins TRBV4-1 to TRBJ2-1; weak D call: TRBD2 (5 bases). Germline values: CDR1 MGHRA, CDR2 YSYEKL. This CDR3 has 12 amino acids. The germline V and J ends were trimmed by 4 bases and 9 bases, with 10 bases remaining between them. Here the CDR3 DNA reads TGCGCCAGCAGCCGGGTTAGCGTTGAGCAGTTCTTC. This translates into CASSRVSVEQFF.

The chain joins TRBV3-1 (or the pseudogene TRBV3-2) to TRBJ2-5, with 7 bases aligning to TRBD2. From germline, CDR1 is LGHDT and CDR2 YNNKEL (reference sequence). V lost 4 bases and J lost 4; bases outside the gene matches: 12. The CDR3 contains 16 residues. The CDR3 DNA reads as TGTGCCAGCAGCCGAGAACTAGCGATTACGGGAGAGACCCAGTACTTC. As protein: CASSRELAITGETQYF.

V usage is TRBV5-8 and J usage is TRBJ1-2; 10 bases are a match to TRBD1. The ends lost 4 bases at V and 5 bases at J; junction bases unmatched: 8. CDR1 and CDR2 from the germline V gene are SGHTS and YDEGEE. This CDR3 is built from 15 residues. Here the CDR3 reads CASSRQGARWYGYTF. DNA for the CDR3: TGTGCCAGCAGCCGACAGGGGGCAAGGTGGTATGGCTACACCTTC.

The chain is built from TRBV5-6 and TRBJ1-2; perhaps TRBD1 as D (5 bases). The CDR3 runs to 16 residues. V lost 0 bases and J 4 bases, leaving 16 bases between the germline ends. CDR1 is SGHDT, CDR2 YYEEEE, per germline. The CDR3 sequence: CASSLVDSRRGYGYTF. The CDR3 DNA sequence: TGTGCCAGCAGCTTGGTGGATTCGAGGAGGGGCTATGGCTACACCTTC.